The clone carrying this T cell receptor beta chain has ten or more counts. The sample comes from a study of blood T cell repertoires in COVID-19. Study-wide context: Each recovered donor of Cohort 3 presented with two negative PCRs, clearance, or symptom resolution. The origin of the acute and convalescent COVID-19 samples was the United States, Italy and Spain. PBMCs, B-cell-depleted T cells, or T cells provided the cDNA or gDNA that made up the material.

How the authors handled the data: It was from reference gene primer amplification that nucleated cell counts were estimated. Here immunoSEQ multiplex PCR was the method, and the copy in TCRdb shows in-frame clones only, minus some. The D gene and trimming were derived from the DNA, and the V and J assignments and clone size from that table. The sample includes hundreds of thousands of clones, around 90% of them seen just once. Sequences were obtained from PBMCs or T cells enriched from blood (not recorded which). The source is an older woman in a cohort exposed to, infected with or recovered from COVID-19 (not recorded which).

The CDR3, as DNA: TGTGCCATCCCCAGAGGAGGGCAAATCTCTGGGGCCAACGTCCTGACTTTC. Its protein product is CAIPRGGQISGANVLTF. The genes are TRBV18 and TRBJ2-6, with D maybe TRBD2 (6 bases). V dropped 10 bases and J dropped 0 bases, with 19 bases sitting between them. The germline V gene encodes CDR1 KGHSH and CDR2 LQKENI. The CDR3 totals 17 residues.